The source of this T cell receptor beta chain is a study of prognosis after radiotherapy for stage I lung cancer. Study context: Recruitment took place in Nanjing, China, where patients with stage I non-small cell lung cancer were enrolled between April 2018 and January 2019. A median of approximately 7 months after radiotherapy, distant metastases were seen in a handful of patients, while no significant progression was shown by 15. Non-small cell lung cancer patients were all deemed medically inoperable. Oligometastatic NSCLC after surgical resection of the primary tumor was present in a handful of patients, while newly diagnosed primary stage I lung tumors were present in roughly 15.

Template was genomic DNA; TCR beta CDR3 amplified in two multiplex PCR rounds. Round-one PCR had primers specific to each TRBV and TRBJ gene. TCRdb re-called the multiplex PCR reads with MiXCR, one entry per CDR3 protein. The sample consists of some 34,000 distinct CDR3 sequences, 25% to 40% of them appearing once. This CDR3 region has 16 residues. V dropped 3 bases and J dropped 3; count of bases not matched to a gene: 8. Germline CDR1 LNHDA, CDR2 SQIVND (reference sequence). The TCR comes from a donor over 45 with non-small cell lung cancer. The chain carries TRBV19 and TRBJ2-3; 8 positions agree with TRBD2. This specimen consisted of PBMCs, obtained before or after stereotactic body radiation therapy (not recorded which). CDR3 DNA: TGTGCCAGTAGTATTGTGCTAGCGGGTGGGACAGATACGCAGTATTTT. Translated, it gives CASSIVLAGGTDTQYF.